One and the same sample provided the 11 T cell receptor beta chains below, sequenced in a study of cytomegalovirus exposure and HLA in healthy donors. Primers: 60 Vbeta forward and 13 Jbeta reverse. Produced via immunoSEQ multiplex PCR; TCRdb's table is partial and in-frame only. The data hold about 200,000 clones, with 75% to 85% observed a single time. The sample was PBMCs. These TCRs come from a male donor in good health and CMV-seropositive.

This clone was seen more than once but under ten times. The rearrangement uses TRBV5-4 and TRBJ1-3, with D unclear. V gave up 4 bases and J gave up 0 bases, with 8 bases separating them. Germline V gene lookup returns CDR1 SGHNT and CDR2 YYREEE (reference sequence). The CDR3 has 14 residues. DNA for the CDR3: TGTGCCAGCAGCGCGGAGAGCTCTGGAAACACCATATATTTT. The encoded protein is CASSAESSGNTIYF. Complete variable domain (other parts from reference TRBV5-4 and TRBJ1-3): ETGVTQSPTHLIKTRGQQVTLRCSSQSGHNTVSWYQQALGQGPQFIFQYYREEENGRGNFPPRFSGLQFPNYSSELNVNALELDDSALYLCASSAESSGNTIYFGEGSWLTVV.

The chain employs TRBV5-1 and TRBJ2-3; D is perhaps TRBD1 (6 bases). The CDR3 extends over 16 amino acids. Trimming took 0 bases from V and 5 from J, leaving 16 bases between them. The germline V gene encodes CDR1 SGHRS and CDR2 YFSETQ. The CDR3 spells CASSLARGFRGDTQYF. The DNA of the CDR3 is TGCGCCAGCAGCTTGGCCAGGGGTTTTCGAGGAGATACGCAGTATTTT.

This chain connects TRBV5-1 to TRBJ1-2, with D perhaps TRBD1 (6 bases). Germline CDR1 and CDR2: SGHRS and YFSETQ. The length of the CDR3 is 14 residues. V shed 4 bases and J shed 1 base, with 11 bases lying between them. The CDR3 protein is CASSPRTDNYGYTF. CDR3 nucleotide sequence: TGCGCCAGCAGCCCCCGGACAGATAACTATGGCTACACCTTC.

CDR3 coding DNA: TGTGCCAGTAGTGCCAGTGCCGGGACTATGGGTGAAGCTTTCTTT. This encodes CASSASAGTMGEAFF. This chain joins TRBV19 and TRBJ1-1; D is possibly TRBD1 (5 bases). The CDR3 has 15 amino acids. Germline V gene sequence: CDR1 LNHDA, CDR2 SQIVND (reference sequence). V gave up 5 bases and J gave up 7 bases, with 20 bases separating them.

For the CDR3, the DNA is TGTGCCACCCGACAGTTGAACACCGGGGAGCTGTTTTTT. Its translation: CATRQLNTGELFF. The V gene is TRBV6-1, the J gene TRBJ2-2, with D possibly TRBD1 on 5 matching bases. The germline gives CDR1 MNHNS, CDR2 SASEGT. CDR3 length equals 13 residues. The V end lost 10 bases, the J end lost 1 base, and 10 bases lay between the germline ends.

The chain couples TRBV5-4 to TRBJ2-5, with TRBD2 matching 15 bases. CDR1 and CDR2 (germline): SGHNT, YYREEE (reference sequence). The V gene end was trimmed by 4 bases and the J gene end by 1 base; junction bases not matched to a gene: 5. There are 17 residues in the CDR3. CDR3: CASSAPGLAGGQETQYF. CDR3 DNA: TGTGCCAGCAGCGCACCGGGACTAGCGGGGGGCCAAGAGACCCAGTACTTC.

J is TRBJ1-3 and V is TRBV7-2; no clear D. With 2 bases removed from V and 1 base from J, the gap between germline ends came to 12 bases. The CDR3 spans 16 residues. CDR1 is SGHTA and CDR2 is FQGNSA in the germline V gene. The CDR3 DNA is TGTGCCAGCAGCTTACTGAGTGGTTGGTCTGGAAACACCATATATTTT. Protein product: CASSLLSGWSGNTIYF.

This sequence joins TRBV5-6 and TRBJ2-7, with D possibly TRBD1 on 6 matching bases. Trimming left V 1 base short and J 2 bases short, with 16 bases between. The CDR3 runs 16 residues. Germline CDR1 and CDR2: SGHDT and YYEEEE. CDR3 nucleotides: TGTGCCAGCAGCTTGTTAGGGCAGGGGATCACCTACGAGCAGTACTTC. Its protein product is CASSLLGQGITYEQYF.

The chain joins TRBV18 to TRBJ1-2; 9 nucleotides align to TRBD1. Germline V gene lookup returns CDR1 KGHSH and CDR2 LQKENI. V gave up 5 bases and J gave up 8 bases; unmatched junction bases: 12. This CDR3 comprises 15 residues. This chain's CDR3 is CASSSHPGQGLGYTF. In nucleotides, the CDR3 is TGTGCCAGCTCATCACACCCGGGACAGGGTTTAGGCTACACCTTC.

The V and J genes are TRBV6-6 and TRBJ2-1; TRBD2 agrees at 10 bases. The ends lost 7 bases at V and 7 bases at J; junction bases unmatched: 10. CDR1 and CDR2 (germline): MNHNY, SVGAGI (reference sequence). The CDR3 sequence is 15 residues long. CDR3 DNA sequence: TGTGCCAGCATCGAGGCTAGCGGGAGCCCGAATGAGCAGTTCTTC. Translation: CASIEASGSPNEQFF.

This CDR3 is CASSQELAAAYNEQFF. DNA for the CDR3: TGCGCCAGCAGCCAGGAACTAGCGGCTGCCTACAATGAGCAGTTCTTC. V gene TRBV4-1 combines with J gene TRBJ2-1, with TRBD2 matching over 8 bases. Trimming at V came to 3 bases and at J to 2 bases, leaving 6 bases not matched to a gene. This CDR3 is built from 16 residues. Germline loops: CDR1 MGHRA, CDR2 YSYEKL.